Following are 21 T cell receptor beta chains from one sample sequenced in a study of blood T cell repertoires in COVID-19. The table came from immunoSEQ multiplex PCR; TCRdb's copy has only in-frame clones and leaves some out. The sample yields a few hundred thousand clones, around 91% seen once. The specimen sequenced was PBMCs or T cells enriched from blood (not recorded which). All receptors come from a man aged 18 to 29 who had recovered from COVID-19.

The chain employs TRBV11-2 and TRBJ2-2; D gene uncertain. Deletions cut 1 base from V and 6 bases from J, with 12 bases between. This CDR3 is built from 15 residues. Per the germline V gene, CDR1 is SGHAT and CDR2 is FQNNGV. CDR3 sequence (DNA): TGTGCCAGCAGCTTAGGTATCCTACTGGCCGGGGAGCTGTTTTTT. This sequence encodes CASSLGILLAGELFF. Filled out from reference TRBV11-2 and TRBJ2-2, the complete variable domain reads EAGVAQSPRYKIIEKRQSVAFWCNPISGHATLYWYQQILGQGPKLLIQFQNNGVVDDSQLPKDRFSAERLKGVDSTLKIQPAKLEDSAVYLCASSLGILLAGELFFGEGSRLTVL.

The rearrangement links TRBV10-2 to TRBJ2-2; 10 bases are a match to TRBD2. The CDR3 runs 14 residues. The germline V gene encodes CDR1 WSHSY and CDR2 SAAADI. V was clipped by 9 bases and J by 1 base; unmatched bases: 2. The CDR3 loop reads CASRTSGNTGELFF. The CDR3 DNA reads TGCGCCAGTAGGACTAGCGGGAACACCGGGGAGCTGTTTTTT.

This sequence joins TRBV3-1 (or the pseudogene TRBV3-2) and TRBJ2-7; 15 bases match TRBD2. V lost 4 bases and J lost 4; bases outside the gene matches: 5. This CDR3 is built from 16 residues. Per the germline V gene, CDR1 is LGHDT and CDR2 is YNNKEL (reference sequence). In nucleotides, the CDR3 is TGTGCCAGCAGCCCCTCGGGACTAGCGGGGGGTTACGAGCAGTACTTC. Encoded protein: CASSPSGLAGGYEQYF.

CDR3 sequence: CATSPGLGGKETQYF. CDR3 sequence (DNA): TGTGCCACTTCACCAGGACTAGGGGGTAAAGAGACCCAGTACTTC. The chain combines TRBV19 with TRBJ2-5; the D gene is possibly TRBD2 (7 bases). Trimming took off 10 bases at V and 3 bases at J, with 21 bases between the two ends. Per germline, CDR1 LNHDA and CDR2 SQIVND (reference sequence). The CDR3 contains 15 residues.

The count of this clone is one. The chain links TRBV6-5 to TRBJ1-2, with 7 bases that match TRBD1. V shed 7 bases and J 1 base; nucleotides not matched to a gene: 6. Germline CDR1 reads MNHEY; CDR2 reads SVGAGI. CDR3 length: 14 residues. Written as DNA, the CDR3 is TGTGCCAGCACTCGACAGGGCCTTAACTATGGCTACACCTTC. It specifies CASTRQGLNYGYTF.

In this sample, this clone turned up a few times. This chain joins TRBV28 and TRBJ2-7; D is possibly TRBD1 (6 bases). From germline, CDR1 is MDHEN and CDR2 SYDVKM. Trimming took off 4 bases at V and 5 bases at J, with 18 bases between the two ends. The CDR3 has 15 amino acids. In DNA form, the CDR3 reads TGTGCCAGCAGTTCCCCCGGACAGCCGGGGCACGAGCAGTACTTC. This codes for CASSSPGQPGHEQYF.

This rearrangement joins TRBV19 to TRBJ1-3; D remains unclear. The CDR3 has 15 amino acids. V was shortened by 3 bases and J by 3 bases, with 12 bases between the two germline ends. CDR1 is LNHDA, CDR2 SQIVND, per germline (reference sequence). The CDR3 is CASSIDVDFGNTIYF. CDR3 bases: TGTGCCAGTAGTATCGATGTTGACTTTGGAAACACCATATATTTT. Looking up the rest from reference TRBV19 and TRBJ1-3 gives the full variable domain: DGGITQSPKYLFRKEGQNVTLSCEQNLNHDAMYWYRQDPGQGLRLIYYSQIVNDFQKGDIAEGYSVSREKKESFPLTVTSAQKNPTAFYLCASSIDVDFGNTIYFGEGSWLTVV.

The sample holds one count of this clone. The chain recombines TRBV15 with TRBJ2-2; 7 nucleotides align to TRBD1. CDR1 LNHNV and CDR2 YYDKDF come from the germline V gene (reference sequence). The CDR3 runs to 15 residues. J lost 0 bases, V lost 5 bases, and 3 bases had no gene match. The CDR3 DNA sequence: TGTGCCACCAGCTGGACAGGCACGAACACCGGGGAGCTGTTTTTT. Protein: CATSWTGTNTGELFF.

V is TRBV3-1 (or the pseudogene TRBV3-2) and J is TRBJ1-2, with D possibly matching TRBD1 (5 bases). This CDR3 contains 14 residues. The germline CDR1 and CDR2 sequences are LGHDT and YNNKEL (reference sequence). Trimming removed 2 bases from V and 9 bases from J, with 16 bases in between. The CDR3 DNA reads TGTGCCAGCAGCCAAAAGTCAGGGAGGATAAGCTACACCTTC. It codes for CASSQKSGRISYTF.

The chain carries TRBV6-2 or TRBV6-3 and TRBJ2-5; D not resolved. The ends were cut back, 2 bases at V and 1 base at J, with 8 bases in the middle. CDR1 and CDR2 from the germline V gene are MNHEY and SVGEGT. The CDR3 runs 14 residues. The CDR3 DNA follows: TGTGCCAGCAGTTACGCAAGCGTCCAAGAGACCCAGTACTTC. This codes for CASSYASVQETQYF.

This clone has more than one count but fewer than ten. V usage is TRBV10-3 and J usage is TRBJ2-5; 8 bases match TRBD1. This CDR3 region has 18 residues. Germline trimming cut 0 bases from V and 1 base from J; bases unmatched to any gene: 10. Germline V lookup: CDR1 ENHRY, CDR2 SYGVKD. CDR3 nucleotide sequence: TGTGCCATCAGTGAGTCGGGCAGGGGGCTCTTACCCCAAGAGACCCAGTACTTC. Translation gives CAISESGRGLLPQETQYF.

This clone was recorded a few times. The rearrangement uses TRBV10-2 and TRBJ1-2; D might be TRBD1 (6 bases). CDR3 size: 12 residues. V lost 9 bases and J 4 bases, leaving 12 bases between the germline ends. Germline lookup yields CDR1 WSHSY and CDR2 SAAADI. CDR3 in amino acids: CASRTDAYGYTF. CDR3 DNA sequence: TGCGCCAGTAGGACAGATGCCTATGGCTACACCTTC.

The chain couples TRBV19 to TRBJ1-4; 9 bases line up with TRBD1. This CDR3 is built from 13 residues. The germline V gene encodes CDR1 LNHDA and CDR2 SQIVND (reference sequence). The V segment lost 10 bases and the J segment 7 bases; nucleotides outside the gene matches: 7. This CDR3 reads CATQDRGGEKLFF. For the CDR3, the DNA is TGTGCCACCCAGGACAGGGGCGGTGAAAAACTGTTTTTT.

The chain employs TRBV4-1 and TRBJ1-2; 7 positions match TRBD1. CDR1 and CDR2 (germline): MGHRA, YSYEKL. After removal of 4 bases from V and 0 bases from J, the junction contained 17 bases not matched to a gene. The CDR3 has 19 residues. For the CDR3, the DNA is TGCGCCAGCAGCCCGAACTCGATAAAAGACAGGGTAACTAACTATGGCTACACCTTC. Amino acid sequence: CASSPNSIKDRVTNYGYTF.

V usage is TRBV3-1 (or the pseudogene TRBV3-2) and J usage is TRBJ2-3; TRBD1 might be the D (6 bases). CDR1 LGHDT and CDR2 YNNKEL come from the germline V gene (reference sequence). The CDR3 has 15 residues. Trimming stripped 0 bases from V and 3 bases from J, with 10 bases between. The CDR3 sequence: CASSQDGQGTDTQYF. CDR3 DNA: TGTGCCAGCAGCCAAGATGGCCAGGGGACAGATACGCAGTATTTT.

The chain uses TRBV19 and TRBJ2-1; the D is unclear. The V and J ends lost 5 bases and 4 bases respectively, with 12 bases between them. CDR3 size: 14 residues. CDR1 is LNHDA, CDR2 SQIVND, per germline (reference sequence). CDR3 sequence reads: CASSDGGHYNEQFF. The CDR3 DNA reads TGTGCCAGTAGTGACGGCGGTCATTACAATGAGCAGTTCTTC.

This chain connects TRBV30 to TRBJ1-1, with TRBD1 matching over 7 bases. This CDR3 is built from 15 residues. Germline CDR1 GTSNPN, CDR2 SVGIG (reference sequence). V shed 0 bases, J shed 3 bases, and the junction held 7 bases outside the gene matches. The CDR3 reads CAWSVQQGKDTEAFF. The CDR3 DNA sequence: TGTGCCTGGAGTGTACAACAGGGGAAGGACACTGAAGCTTTCTTT.

The rearrangement uses TRBV6-5 and TRBJ2-5, with 10 bases fitting TRBD1. The CDR3 totals 14 residues. Looked up from germline, CDR1 is MNHEY and CDR2 is SVGAGI. The ends lost 2 bases at V and 4 bases at J; junction bases unmatched: 1. CDR3 sequence: CASSYGTGAETQYF. The CDR3 bases are TGTGCCAGCAGTTACGGGACAGGGGCAGAGACCCAGTACTTC.

This chain connects TRBV10-1 to TRBJ1-2, with TRBD1 matching over 7 bases. CDR1 is WNHNN and CDR2 is SYGVQD in the germline V gene (reference sequence). Trimming cost V 4 bases and J 5 bases; bases outside gene matches: 4. The CDR3 runs to 13 residues. CDR3 in amino acids: CASSVDRFYGYTF. Written as DNA, the CDR3 is TGCGCCAGCAGTGTGGACAGGTTTTATGGCTACACCTTC.

The rearrangement links TRBV7-3 to TRBJ2-7; D not certain. V dropped 4 bases and J dropped 2 bases, with 12 bases sitting between them. The CDR3 loop spans 14 amino acids. CDR1 is SGHTA, CDR2 FQGTGA, per germline. CDR3 DNA: TGTGCCAGCAGCTCTTCCGAGAAACCCTACGAGCAGTACTTC. The encoded protein is CASSSSEKPYEQYF.

The chain carries TRBV3-1 (or the pseudogene TRBV3-2) and TRBJ1-3; no clear D. Germline V gives CDR1 LGHDT, CDR2 YNNKEL (reference sequence). V was pared by 0 bases and J by 1 base, with 7 bases between. The CDR3 consists of 15 residues. The CDR3 DNA reads TGTGCCAGCAGCCAAGAAAGAGTATCTGGAAACACCATATATTTT. Translating it yields CASSQERVSGNTIYF.